Below are 2 T cell receptor beta chains sequenced from a single sample in a study of blood T cell repertoires in COVID-19. Profiled with immunoSEQ multiplex PCR; TCRdb holds only in-frame clones, not every one. In the table there are 140,000 to 150,000 clones, around 82% of which are singletons. The source material was peripheral blood. The receptor set was obtained from a human donor with acute or convalescent COVID-19. The donor label of this sample is uncertain.

The chain recombines TRBV10-2 with TRBJ2-5; TRBD2 agrees at 14 bases. The CDR3 sequence is 16 residues long. V was pared by 7 bases and J by 3 bases, with 7 bases of the junction left unmatched. Germline V gene sequence: CDR1 WSHSY, CDR2 SAAADI. The CDR3, as DNA: TGCGCCAGCACCCGGGGACTAGCGGGGGTTGAAGAGACCCAGTACTTC. Protein product: CASTRGLAGVEETQYF.

The chain recombines TRBV7-6 with TRBJ1-2; D gene uncertain. Between the trimmed V and J ends, which lost 5 bases and 5 bases, there was a span of 15 bases. This CDR3 spans 14 amino acids. Per the germline V gene, CDR1 is SGHVS and CDR2 is FNYEAQ. DNA of the CDR3: TGTGCCAGCAGCCACCTCGACACCCGATATGGCTACACCTTC. Protein sequence: CASSHLDTRYGYTF.